These T cell receptor beta chains were read from a single sample in a study of cytomegalovirus exposure and HLA in healthy donors. Some clones are missing from TCRdb's copy, which holds only in-frame ones; the method was immunoSEQ multiplex PCR. In all, the sample yields tens of thousands of clones. The specimen sequenced was PBMCs. Receptors were obtained from a man aged 50-59 years in good health and CMV-seropositive. CDR3s include the opening cysteine and the closing phenylalanine or tryptophan. Fields, in order: CDR3 protein, CDR3 DNA, J gene, V gene, D gene. D genes are given only for firm matches.

CDR3: CASIQDRGYYNEQFF
DNA: TGTGCCAGCATACAGGACAGGGGGTATTACAATGAGCAGTTCTTC
J: TRBJ2-1
V: TRBV6-1
D: TRBD1

CDR3: CASSFQGIDYGYTF
DNA: TGTGCCAGCAGCTTTCAGGGTATTGACTATGGCTACACCTTC
J: TRBJ1-2
V: TRBV7-9
D: .

CDR3: CAISRDSDTSNTGELFF
DNA: TGTGCCATCTCCCGCGACAGCGATACATCGAACACCGGGGAGCTGTTTTTT
J: TRBJ2-2
V: TRBV10-3
D: .

CDR3: CAWSRDSYEQYF
DNA: TGTGCCTGGAGCCGTGACTCCTACGAGCAGTACTTC
J: TRBJ2-7
V: TRBV30
D: .

CDR3: CASSAGTVPYEQYF
DNA: TGTGCCAGCAGCGCCGGGACAGTTCCCTACGAGCAGTACTTC
J: TRBJ2-7
V: TRBV9
D: TRBD1

CDR3: CASSQTGGNQVYGYTF
DNA: TGTGCCAGCAGCCAGACAGGGGGCAACCAGGTGTATGGCTACACCTTC
J: TRBJ1-2
V: TRBV14
D: TRBD1

CDR3: CATSEEGTGANVLTF
DNA: TGTGCCACCAGCGAAGAGGGAACTGGGGCCAACGTCCTGACTTTC
J: TRBJ2-6
V: TRBV15
D: .

CDR3: CASSPPASRSTDTQYF
DNA: TGTGCCAGCTCACCACCGGCGAGCAGGAGCACAGATACGCAGTATTTT
J: TRBJ2-3
V: TRBV18
D: .

CDR3: CASSLGQTTGELFF
DNA: TGCGCCAGCAGCTTGGGACAGACCACCGGGGAGCTGTTTTTT
J: TRBJ2-2
V: TRBV5-1
D: .

CDR3: CASSLLLTDTDTQYF
DNA: TGTGCCAGCAGCCTATTACTTACAGACACAGATACGCAGTATTTT
J: TRBJ2-3
V: TRBV7-9
D: .

CDR3: CASKWDSESGTF
DNA: TGTGCCAGCAAATGGGACAGCGAGTCGGGAACCTTC
J: TRBJ1-2
V: TRBV2
D: TRBD1

CDR3: CAWGAQGTQETQYF
DNA: TGTGCCTGGGGGGCCCAGGGGACCCAAGAGACCCAGTACTTC
J: TRBJ2-5
V: TRBV30
D: .

CDR3: CASSLTSYGYTF
DNA: TGTGCCAGCAGCTTAACCAGCTATGGCTACACCTTC
J: TRBJ1-2
V: TRBV7-8
D: .

CDR3: CASSWGTSGRVQETQYF
DNA: TGTGCCAGCAGCTGGGGGACTAGCGGGAGGGTCCAAGAGACCCAGTACTTC
J: TRBJ2-5
V: TRBV5-8
D: TRBD2